These 25 T cell receptor beta chains originate from one sample sequenced in a study of response to subunit inactivated influenza vaccine. One entry per CDR3 protein, called by TCRdb with MiXCR from the RT-PCR reads. This table holds about 570,000 distinct CDR3 sequences, 10% to 12% found once. The data also belong to a second study, concerning T cells expressing NK-cell markers. This second study says: Template switching by 5'RACE with UMIs generated the TCR beta cDNA.

The source was PBMCs from blood, collected on the day of vaccination. Every receptor here comes from a man aged 50 to 59 who received an inactivated influenza vaccine.

The chain is built from TRBV5-1 and TRBJ2-7; D might be TRBD2 (6 bases). Germline CDR1 and CDR2: SGHRS and YFSETQ. Trimming cost V 1 base and J 3 bases, with 11 bases left between them. The CDR3 is made up of 14 amino acids. The DNA for the CDR3 is TGCGCCAGCAGCTTGTTAGCTAGCGACTACGAGCAGTACTTC. Its protein product is CASSLLASDYEQYF.

The sample holds a few counts of this clonotype. The chain is built from TRBV29-1 and TRBJ2-1; 7 positions match TRBD2. Losses at the gene ends were 4 bases for V and 10 bases for J; bases not matched to a gene: 13. The CDR3 is made up of 14 amino acids. Germline assignment: CDR1 SQVTM and CDR2 ANQGSEA. CDR3 in DNA: TGCAGCGTTGCGGTAGCGGGTGGGGCTGGGGAGCAGTTCTTC. Translation: CSVAVAGGAGEQFF.

This chain uses TRBV20-1 with TRBJ1-2, with no clear D. With 1 base removed from V and 2 bases from J, the gap between germline ends came to 8 bases. This CDR3 is built from 13 residues. Looked up from germline, CDR1 is DFQATT and CDR2 is SNEGSKA (reference sequence). CDR3 sequence reads: CSARAESNYGYTF. The DNA of the CDR3 is TGCAGTGCTAGAGCGGAAAGCAACTATGGCTACACCTTC.

The chain links TRBV4-2 to TRBJ2-1; unclear D gene. The V end was cut by 0 bases, the J end by 7 bases, with 10 bases between. Germline V gene lookup returns CDR1 LGHNA and CDR2 YNFKEQ. The CDR3 is made up of 14 amino acids. The chain's CDR3 is CASSQDSLVNEQFF. For the CDR3, the DNA is TGTGCCAGCAGCCAAGATAGCCTGGTGAATGAGCAGTTCTTC.

The V call is TRBV15, the J call TRBJ1-2; TRBD1 agrees at 9 bases. The CDR3 spans 16 residues. V lost 0 bases to trimming and J lost 3 bases; unmatched junction nucleotides: 5. Germline V CDR1 and CDR2: LNHNV, YYDKDF (reference sequence). For the CDR3, the DNA is TGTGCCACCAGCAGAGATGCAGGACAGGGGCACTATGGCTACACCTTC. Encoded protein: CATSRDAGQGHYGYTF.

The chain couples TRBV7-8 to TRBJ2-5, with 10 bases fitting TRBD1. The CDR3 is 16 amino acids. Germline V gene sequence: CDR1 SGHVS, CDR2 FQNEAQ. Losses at the gene ends were 2 bases for V and 1 base for J; bases not matched to a gene: 4. CDR3 protein: CASSLPRTGGQETQYF. In nucleotides, the CDR3 is TGTGCCAGCAGCTTACCGAGGACAGGGGGCCAAGAGACCCAGTACTTC.

This clonotype has more than one count but fewer than ten. This sequence joins TRBV9 and TRBJ2-7; 9 bases map to TRBD1. The trim removed 4 bases at V and 6 bases at J, leaving 11 bases unmatched. This CDR3 is 15 amino acids long. In germline, CDR1 is SGDLS, CDR2 YYNGEE. The CDR3 coding sequence is TGTGCCAGCAGCACCGCCGGGACAGGGAGAGGCGAGCAGTACTTC. Protein product: CASSTAGTGRGEQYF.

The gene calls are TRBV15 and TRBJ2-3, with TRBD2 matching 7 bases. This CDR3 is 12 amino acids long. CDR1 and CDR2 from the germline V gene are LNHNV and YYDKDF (reference sequence). The V segment lost 6 bases and the J segment 7 bases; nucleotides outside the gene matches: 4. The CDR3 reads CATSTLANTQYF. The DNA for the CDR3 is TGTGCCACCAGTACACTAGCGAATACGCAGTATTTT.

This clonotype was observed many times. CDR3 residues: CSARILGGRQPQHF. The CDR3 bases are TGCAGTGCTAGAATACTGGGGGGAAGGCAGCCCCAGCATTTT. This chain uses TRBV20-1 with TRBJ1-5, with a possible D match to TRBD1 (5 bases). The germline V gene has CDR1 DFQATT and CDR2 SNEGSKA (reference sequence). The CDR3 covers 14 residues. V was clipped by 2 bases and J by 7 bases, with 15 bases between them.

This clonotype was recorded a few times. This rearrangement joins TRBV9 to TRBJ2-7; 10 bases fit TRBD2. Germline trimming cut 3 bases from V and 5 bases from J; bases unmatched to any gene: 5. Germline CDR1 SGDLS, CDR2 YYNGEE. CDR3 length: 14 residues. The CDR3 loop reads CASSGSGRFNEQYF. CDR3 bases: TGTGCCAGCAGCGGTAGCGGGAGGTTTAACGAGCAGTACTTC.

This clonotype was detected a few times. The V gene is TRBV7-9, the J gene TRBJ2-1; D call uncertain. The CDR3 length is 13 residues. Germline V gives CDR1 SEHNR, CDR2 FQNEAQ (reference sequence). The ends were cut back, 5 bases at V and 9 bases at J, with 14 bases in the middle. The CDR3 DNA reads as TGTGCCAGCAGCCCCTTCTTCGTCGGTGAGCAGTTCTTC. Encoded protein: CASSPFFVGEQFF.

This clonotype was detected a few times. CDR3 region: CAISESDAYEQYF. As DNA, the CDR3 is TGTGCCATCAGTGAGTCGGACGCCTACGAGCAGTACTTC. The J gene is TRBJ2-7, the V gene TRBV10-3; no clear D gene. The germline V and J ends were trimmed by 0 bases and 2 bases, with 5 bases remaining between them. CDR3 size: 13 residues. The germline CDR1 and CDR2 sequences are ENHRY and SYGVKD.

This clonotype showed up just a few times. V usage is TRBV20-1 and J usage is TRBJ2-1; a possible D gene is TRBD2 (6 bases). CDR3 size: 16 residues. The ends were cut back, 4 bases at V and 1 base at J, with 17 bases in the middle. Germline assignment: CDR1 DFQATT and CDR2 SNEGSKA (reference sequence). This chain's CDR3 is CSAIETRGTSYNEQFF. In DNA form, the CDR3 reads TGCAGTGCTATTGAGACTAGGGGTACATCCTACAATGAGCAGTTCTTC.

This clonotype has ten or more counts. The rearrangement links TRBV6-5 to TRBJ1-1; maybe TRBD1 (5 bases). The CDR3 has 14 residues. Looked up from germline, CDR1 is MNHEY and CDR2 is SVGAGI. The V gene lost 2 bases and the J gene lost 1 base, with 8 bases spanning the gap. Here the CDR3 DNA reads TGTGCCAGCAGTTACCGGACACAGAACACTGAAGCTTTCTTT. This gives the protein CASSYRTQNTEAFF.

This clonotype was seen only a few times. V gene TRBV15 combines with J gene TRBJ2-7, with TRBD1 matching over 7 bases. V trimming: 1 base; J trimming: 2 bases; junction bases outside the gene matches: 5. This CDR3 has 15 residues. Germline loops: CDR1 LNHNV, CDR2 YYDKDF (reference sequence). The CDR3 sequence: CATSRVGQGAYEQYF. CDR3 nucleotides: TGTGCCACCAGCAGAGTCGGGCAGGGGGCCTACGAGCAGTACTTC.

The CDR3 DNA sequence: TGCGCCAGCAGCATGTGGATTAGCGGGACGGGCAATGAGCAGTTCTTC. Amino acids: CASSMWISGTGNEQFF. V usage is TRBV5-1 and J usage is TRBJ2-1, with 8 positions matching TRBD2. CDR3 size: 16 residues. V trimming: 4 bases; J trimming: 6 bases; junction bases outside the gene matches: 12. Germline V gives CDR1 SGHRS, CDR2 YFSETQ.

This clonotype came up a few times. The rearrangement uses TRBV7-2 and TRBJ2-3; no reliable D call. There are 15 residues in the CDR3. V shed 6 bases and J shed 1 base, with 14 bases lying between them. Germline V gene sequence: CDR1 SGHTA, CDR2 FQGNSA. As DNA, the CDR3 is TGTGCCAGCAGACGTGACCTCTCTGGCACAGATACGCAGTATTTT. Amino acid sequence: CASRRDLSGTDTQYF.

This clonotype was recorded a few times. This chain joins TRBV7-9 and TRBJ2-3; 7 bases fit TRBD1. Germline-derived CDR1 and CDR2 are SEHNR and FQNEAQ (reference sequence). This CDR3 is built from 16 residues. With 5 bases clipped from V and 0 bases from J, the junction kept 8 bases outside the gene matches. In nucleotides, the CDR3 is TGTGCCAGCAGCCAATACAGGGGACCCAGCACAGATACGCAGTATTTT. Encoded protein: CASSQYRGPSTDTQYF.

The rearrangement links TRBV28 to TRBJ2-3, with a tentative D call TRBD1 (6 bases). The CDR3 extends over 10 amino acids. The V and J ends lost 6 bases and 13 bases respectively, with 11 bases between them. Germline V gene lookup returns CDR1 MDHEN and CDR2 SYDVKM. The CDR3 sequence: CASSDRFKYF. The CDR3 bases are TGTGCCAGCAGCGACAGGTTCAAGTATTTT.

The V and J genes are TRBV27 and TRBJ1-1, with a tentative D call TRBD1 (6 bases). CDR1 is MNHEY and CDR2 is SMNVEV in the germline V gene (reference sequence). CDR3 size: 11 residues. V lost 7 bases and J 7 bases, leaving 10 bases between the germline ends. The CDR3 DNA follows: TGTGCCAGCAAGGCGACAGGTGAAGCTTTCTTT. Its translation: CASKATGEAFF.

The chain joins TRBV7-2 to TRBJ2-1, with 8 bases aligning to TRBD2. With V trimmed by 7 bases and J by 6 bases, 5 bases remained unmatched. Per germline, CDR1 SGHTA and CDR2 FQGNSA. CDR3 length: 13 residues. For the CDR3, the DNA is TGTGCCAGCAAACGGGGGGGAGGCAATGAGCAGTTCTTC. It is translated as CASKRGGGNEQFF.

The genes are TRBV11-2 and TRBJ2-3; no reliable D call. Germline CDR1 SGHAT, CDR2 FQNNGV. Trimming shortened V by 5 bases and J by 2 bases, and 11 bases separated the two germline ends. The CDR3 is made up of 14 amino acids. The CDR3 spells CASSPRPDTDTQYF. DNA for the CDR3: TGTGCCAGCAGCCCTCGTCCTGACACAGATACGCAGTATTTT.

This clonotype came up many times. The rearrangement joins TRBV4-3 to TRBJ2-1, with D unclear. Between the trimmed V and J ends, which lost 0 bases and 4 bases, there was a span of 7 bases. The CDR3 totals 14 residues. Germline V gene data show CDR1 as LGHNA and CDR2 as YSLEER. The CDR3, as DNA: TGCGCCAGCAGCCAAGATCGAAGTTACAATGAGCAGTTCTTC. It encodes CASSQDRSYNEQFF.

CDR3 sequence: CASSSGLQSYEQYF. CDR3 sequence (DNA): TGTGCCAGCAGTTCGGGACTACAATCCTACGAGCAGTACTTC. The chain is built from TRBV6-2 or TRBV6-3 and TRBJ2-7; TRBD2 matches 7 bases. Trimming took 4 bases from V and 1 from J; bases not matched to a gene: 4. This CDR3 is 14 amino acids long. Germline V gives CDR1 MNHEY, CDR2 SVGEGT.

This sequence joins TRBV6-1 and TRBJ2-2; D might be TRBD2 (6 bases). The germline V gene encodes CDR1 MNHNS and CDR2 SASEGT. The CDR3 length is 16 residues. The ends were cut back, 5 bases at V and 5 bases at J, with 18 bases in the middle. CDR3: CASSRRGRAGTGELFF. CDR3 bases: TGTGCCAGCAGTAGACGTGGCAGGGCGGGGACCGGGGAGCTGTTTTTT.